The rows below give T cell receptor beta chains drawn from one sample of a study of technical replicates of blood from several donors. The table came from immunoSEQ multiplex PCR; TCRdb's copy has only in-frame clones and leaves some out. The top ten clones hold roughly 5.2% of a sample with approximately 58,000 clones, 70% to 90% of them seen once. The sequenced sample consisted of PBMCs. All receptors come from a human donor in good health. Some clones in this sample may be carry-over from other donors' samples. Each CDR3 is given with its conserved first and last residue. The D gene is left open where the match is weak. Rows give clone size only sometimes, using once, few, many, or a class for an expanded clone.

v_call: TRBV5-1; j_call: TRBJ1-5; clone_size: NA; d_call: TRBD1; cdr3_aa: CASSPGQGVNNQPQHF; cdr3_nt: TGCGCCAGCAGCCCAGGACAGGGAGTTAACAATCAGCCCCAGCATTTT
v_call: TRBV6-5; j_call: TRBJ2-5; clone_size: NA; d_call: NA; cdr3_aa: CASSYSQGVKTQYF; cdr3_nt: TGTGCCAGCAGTTACTCGCAGGGTGTAAAGACCCAGTACTTC
v_call: TRBV6-6; j_call: TRBJ1-5; clone_size: many; d_call: NA; cdr3_aa: CASHSGGSNQPQHF; cdr3_nt: TGTGCCAGCCACTCCGGGGGTAGCAATCAGCCCCAGCATTTT
v_call: TRBV5-1; j_call: TRBJ1-2; clone_size: NA; d_call: TRBD1; cdr3_aa: CASSPGQLYPYGYTF; cdr3_nt: TGCGCCAGCAGCCCGGGACAGCTCTATCCCTATGGCTACACCTTC
v_call: TRBV27; j_call: TRBJ2-1; clone_size: NA; d_call: TRBD1; cdr3_aa: CASSLTGGSYNEQFF; cdr3_nt: TGTGCCAGCAGCCTCACAGGGGGCTCCTACAATGAGCAGTTCTTC
v_call: TRBV9; j_call: TRBJ2-2; clone_size: NA; d_call: TRBD2; cdr3_aa: CASSVVGGAGELFF; cdr3_nt: TGTGCCAGCAGCGTAGTCGGGGGGGCCGGGGAGCTGTTTTTT
v_call: TRBV19; j_call: TRBJ2-5; clone_size: NA; d_call: TRBD1; cdr3_aa: CASSVEGASGTQYF; cdr3_nt: TGTGCCAGTAGTGTCGAGGGGGCAAGTGGGACCCAGTACTTC
v_call: TRBV4-1; j_call: TRBJ1-4; clone_size: NA; d_call: NA; cdr3_aa: CASSHNTGENEKLFF; cdr3_nt: TGCGCCAGCAGCCATAACACAGGAGAAAATGAAAAACTGTTTTTT
v_call: TRBV6-5; j_call: TRBJ2-7; clone_size: NA; d_call: NA; cdr3_aa: CASSYAGEQYF; cdr3_nt: TGTGCCAGCAGTTATGCGGGAGAGCAGTACTTC
v_call: TRBV25-1; j_call: TRBJ1-2; clone_size: NA; d_call: NA; cdr3_aa: CASSDLQGYGYTF; cdr3_nt: TGTGCCAGCAGTGACCTTCAGGGATATGGCTACACCTTC
v_call: TRBV5-1; j_call: TRBJ1-1; clone_size: NA; d_call: NA; cdr3_aa: CASSLGRNPGSAFF; cdr3_nt: TGCGCCAGCAGCTTGGGCCGAAACCCAGGTTCAGCTTTCTTT
v_call: TRBV2; j_call: TRBJ2-5; clone_size: NA; d_call: TRBD1; cdr3_aa: CASSEGQGWGTQYF; cdr3_nt: TGTGCCAGCAGTGAAGGACAGGGTTGGGGCACCCAGTACTTC
v_call: TRBV5-5; j_call: TRBJ1-1; clone_size: NA; d_call: TRBD1; cdr3_aa: CASSSDAGTGNTEAFF; cdr3_nt: TGTGCCAGCAGCTCGGACGCCGGGACAGGGAACACTGAAGCTTTCTTT
v_call: TRBV4-2; j_call: TRBJ2-7; clone_size: few; d_call: NA; cdr3_aa: CASSQSSGSYEQYF; cdr3_nt: TGTGCCAGCAGCCAATCGTCAGGCTCCTACGAGCAGTACTTC
v_call: TRBV5-1; j_call: TRBJ1-5; clone_size: NA; d_call: TRBD1; cdr3_aa: CASSLQGDQPQHF; cdr3_nt: TGCGCCAGCAGCTTACAGGGGGATCAGCCCCAGCATTTT
v_call: TRBV5-1; j_call: TRBJ1-2; clone_size: NA; d_call: TRBD1; cdr3_aa: CASSFTDRGVYGYTF; cdr3_nt: TGCGCCAGCAGCTTCACTGACAGGGGGGTCTATGGCTACACCTTC
v_call: TRBV6-1; j_call: TRBJ2-7; clone_size: NA; d_call: NA; cdr3_aa: CASRSPPETYEQYF; cdr3_nt: TGTGCCAGCAGGAGTCCACCCGAGACTTACGAGCAGTACTTC
v_call: TRBV15; j_call: TRBJ1-4; clone_size: NA; d_call: NA; cdr3_aa: CATSRDLSGVFF; cdr3_nt: TGTGCCACCAGCAGAGATCTATCAGGGGTATTTTTT
v_call: TRBV10-3; j_call: TRBJ1-3; clone_size: NA; d_call: NA; cdr3_aa: CAISAGLLDTIYF; cdr3_nt: TGTGCCATCAGTGCAGGACTTCTGGACACCATATATTTT
v_call: TRBV5-1; j_call: TRBJ2-7; clone_size: NA; d_call: TRBD1; cdr3_aa: CASSPGTVAYEQYF; cdr3_nt: TGCGCCAGCAGCCCCGGGACAGTTGCCTACGAGCAGTACTTC
v_call: TRBV5-1; j_call: TRBJ2-5; clone_size: NA; d_call: TRBD2; cdr3_aa: CASSSGGLAEETQYF; cdr3_nt: TGCGCCAGCAGCTCAGGGGGACTAGCGGAAGAGACCCAGTACTTC
v_call: TRBV5-1; j_call: TRBJ1-3; clone_size: NA; d_call: TRBD1; cdr3_aa: CASSQGAGNTIYF; cdr3_nt: TGCGCCAGCAGTCAGGGGGCTGGAAACACCATATATTTT
v_call: TRBV9; j_call: TRBJ1-1; clone_size: NA; d_call: TRBD1; cdr3_aa: CASSGSQGRSVTEAFF; cdr3_nt: TGTGCCAGCAGCGGGTCACAGGGGCGAAGCGTGACTGAAGCTTTCTTT
v_call: TRBV7-9; j_call: TRBJ1-6; clone_size: NA; d_call: TRBD1; cdr3_aa: CASSGQGGGLHF; cdr3_nt: TGTGCCAGCAGCGGACAGGGAGGAGGCCTCCACTTT
v_call: TRBV7-2; j_call: TRBJ2-5; clone_size: NA; d_call: TRBD1; cdr3_aa: CASSLRDRGRETQYF; cdr3_nt: TGTGCCAGCAGCTTACGAGACAGGGGCCGCGAGACCCAGTACTTC
v_call: TRBV7-8; j_call: TRBJ1-5; clone_size: NA; d_call: TRBD1; cdr3_aa: CASSWGQGGNQPQHF; cdr3_nt: TGTGCCAGCAGCTGGGGACAGGGTGGCAATCAGCCCCAGCATTTT
v_call: TRBV19; j_call: TRBJ1-2; clone_size: NA; d_call: NA; cdr3_aa: CASSIAGAGGYTF; cdr3_nt: TGTGCCAGTAGTATAGCTGGAGCTGGGGGCTACACCTTC
v_call: TRBV7-9; j_call: TRBJ1-4; clone_size: NA; d_call: TRBD1; cdr3_aa: CASSPRPGQGGEKLFF; cdr3_nt: TGTGCCAGCAGCCCCCGACCGGGACAGGGAGGTGAAAAACTGTTTTTT
v_call: TRBV4-1; j_call: TRBJ1-6; clone_size: NA; d_call: NA; cdr3_aa: CASSQDRAANSPLHF; cdr3_nt: TGCGCCAGCAGCCAAGACAGGGCGGCTAATTCACCCCTCCACTTT
v_call: TRBV7-2; j_call: TRBJ1-4; clone_size: few; d_call: NA; cdr3_aa: CASSRGSYNEKLFF; cdr3_nt: TGTGCCAGCAGCCGGGGGTCCTATAATGAAAAACTGTTTTTT
v_call: TRBV11-2; j_call: TRBJ1-3; clone_size: NA; d_call: TRBD1; cdr3_aa: CASSDTLIGQASGNTIYF; cdr3_nt: TGTGCCAGCAGCGACACCTTAATAGGACAGGCCTCTGGAAACACCATATATTTT
v_call: TRBV27; j_call: TRBJ1-2; clone_size: NA; d_call: NA; cdr3_aa: CASSFYPHGGYTF; cdr3_nt: TGTGCCAGCAGTTTCTACCCCCACGGTGGCTACACCTTC
v_call: TRBV4-3; j_call: TRBJ2-7; clone_size: NA; d_call: NA; cdr3_aa: CASSQDLRHSSSYEQYF; cdr3_nt: TGCGCCAGCAGCCAAGATTTGAGACATTCGAGCTCCTACGAGCAGTACTTC
v_call: TRBV15; j_call: TRBJ1-3; clone_size: NA; d_call: NA; cdr3_aa: CATSRDSWGSSGNTIYF; cdr3_nt: TGTGCCACCAGCAGAGATAGCTGGGGCAGCTCTGGAAACACCATATATTTT
v_call: TRBV20-1; j_call: TRBJ2-1; clone_size: NA; d_call: NA; cdr3_aa: CSAAGPNEQFF; cdr3_nt: TGCAGTGCCGCGGGGCCGAATGAGCAGTTCTTC
v_call: TRBV4-3; j_call: TRBJ2-5; clone_size: NA; d_call: TRBD2; cdr3_aa: CASSHSLAGGLEGETQYF; cdr3_nt: TGCGCCAGCAGCCACTCACTAGCGGGGGGCTTAGAGGGAGAGACCCAGTACTTC
v_call: TRBV5-1; j_call: TRBJ1-4; clone_size: few; d_call: TRBD1; cdr3_aa: CASSSRQGGGEKLFF; cdr3_nt: TGCGCCAGCAGCTCCCGACAGGGAGGTGGTGAAAAACTGTTTTTT
v_call: TRBV5-6; j_call: TRBJ2-1; clone_size: NA; d_call: NA; cdr3_aa: CASSFGSVHNEQFF; cdr3_nt: TGTGCCAGCAGCTTCGGTAGCGTACACAATGAGCAGTTCTTC
v_call: TRBV30; j_call: TRBJ1-1; clone_size: NA; d_call: NA; cdr3_aa: CAWFGDYTEAFF; cdr3_nt: TGTGCCTGGTTTGGAGATTACACTGAAGCTTTCTTT
v_call: TRBV5-1; j_call: TRBJ2-7; clone_size: NA; d_call: TRBD1; cdr3_aa: CASSSLTGFGYEQYF; cdr3_nt: TGCGCCAGCAGCTCACTGACAGGGTTTGGGTACGAGCAGTACTTC
v_call: TRBV7-8; j_call: TRBJ1-1; clone_size: NA; d_call: NA; cdr3_aa: CASSLGGLYTEAFF; cdr3_nt: TGTGCCAGCAGCTTAGGGGGCCTATACACTGAAGCTTTCTTT
v_call: TRBV6-5; j_call: TRBJ2-5; clone_size: NA; d_call: TRBD2; cdr3_aa: CASSTGLQETQYF; cdr3_nt: TGTGCCAGCAGTACGGGACTACAAGAGACCCAGTACTTC
v_call: TRBV18; j_call: TRBJ2-7; clone_size: NA; d_call: NA; cdr3_aa: CASSPLDLSEQYF; cdr3_nt: TGTGCCAGCTCACCACTAGATCTCTCCGAGCAGTACTTC
v_call: TRBV10-3; j_call: TRBJ2-3; clone_size: NA; d_call: TRBD2; cdr3_aa: CAISRLAGGQDTQYF; cdr3_nt: TGTGCCATCAGTAGACTAGCGGGAGGGCAAGATACGCAGTATTTT
v_call: TRBV6-1; j_call: TRBJ2-7; clone_size: NA; d_call: TRBD1; cdr3_aa: CASSRGLSYEQYF; cdr3_nt: TGTGCCAGCAGCAGGGGGCTTTCCTACGAGCAGTACTTC
v_call: TRBV18; j_call: TRBJ2-3; clone_size: NA; d_call: TRBD2; cdr3_aa: CASSPSSGGTDTQYF; cdr3_nt: TGTGCCAGCTCACCATCTAGCGGGGGTACAGATACGCAGTATTTT
v_call: TRBV9; j_call: TRBJ2-3; clone_size: NA; d_call: TRBD2; cdr3_aa: CASSRSGGAGTDTQYF; cdr3_nt: TGTGCCAGCAGCAGAAGCGGGGGGGCGGGCACAGATACGCAGTATTTT
v_call: TRBV2; j_call: TRBJ2-7; clone_size: NA; d_call: TRBD2; cdr3_aa: CASSDQGGLYEQYF; cdr3_nt: TGTGCCAGCAGTGACCAGGGAGGGTTATACGAGCAGTACTTC
v_call: TRBV18; j_call: TRBJ2-1; clone_size: NA; d_call: TRBD2; cdr3_aa: CASSLSGGGNEQFF; cdr3_nt: TGTGCCAGCTCACTTAGCGGGGGTGGAAATGAGCAGTTCTTC
v_call: TRBV11-3; j_call: TRBJ1-4; clone_size: NA; d_call: NA; cdr3_aa: CASSAFSQGLKLFF; cdr3_nt: TGTGCCAGCAGTGCGTTCTCCCAGGGCTTGAAACTGTTTTTT
v_call: TRBV9; j_call: TRBJ2-2; clone_size: NA; d_call: TRBD1; cdr3_aa: CASSVPSMDRHNTGELFF; cdr3_nt: TGTGCCAGCAGCGTACCATCCATGGACAGGCATAACACCGGGGAGCTGTTTTTT
v_call: TRBV28; j_call: TRBJ2-7; clone_size: NA; d_call: TRBD1; cdr3_aa: CASSDPGQGTYEQYF; cdr3_nt: TGTGCCAGCAGTGATCCTGGACAGGGAACCTACGAGCAGTACTTC
v_call: TRBV7-9; j_call: TRBJ2-5; clone_size: NA; d_call: NA; cdr3_aa: CASSRGSQETQYF; cdr3_nt: TGTGCCAGCAGCCGAGGGTCACAAGAGACCCAGTACTTC
v_call: TRBV15; j_call: TRBJ2-3; clone_size: NA; d_call: NA; cdr3_aa: CATSRDGARVTTDTQYF; cdr3_nt: TGTGCCACCAGCAGAGACGGAGCGCGAGTAACCACAGATACGCAGTATTTT
v_call: TRBV18; j_call: TRBJ1-1; clone_size: NA; d_call: TRBD1; cdr3_aa: CASSPQGAKPEAFF; cdr3_nt: TGTGCCAGCTCACCACAGGGGGCGAAACCTGAAGCTTTCTTT
v_call: TRBV6-5; j_call: TRBJ1-1; clone_size: many; d_call: TRBD1; cdr3_aa: CASRGQLNTEAFF; cdr3_nt: TGTGCCAGCAGGGGACAGCTTAACACTGAAGCTTTCTTT
v_call: TRBV2; j_call: TRBJ1-1; clone_size: NA; d_call: TRBD1; cdr3_aa: CASRSGLTGGTEAFF; cdr3_nt: TGTGCCAGCAGGTCAGGTTTGACAGGGGGGACTGAAGCTTTCTTT
v_call: TRBV6-4; j_call: TRBJ2-3; clone_size: NA; d_call: TRBD2; cdr3_aa: CASSDSVAGGTDTQYF; cdr3_nt: TGTGCCAGCAGTGACTCCGTAGCGGGGGGAACAGATACGCAGTATTTT